This TCR beta chain was documented in a study of control samples from healthy donors and cancer patients (dated by TCRdb to about 2020). Including cysteine and phenylalanine, the CDR3 has 12 amino acids. The only DNA kept is the CDR3, 36 bases in frame from the first base. The germline V gene (reference sequence) gives CDR1 as MNHNY and CDR2 as SVGAGI. V is cut back by 6 bases and J by 8 bases, with 4 bases in the junction unmatched. Library preparation used the immunoSEQ multiplex PCR assay. TCRdb obtained this table from immuneACCESS and retained in-frame rearrangements with V and J assigned. These tables miss some clones; where compared with another copy, unresolved V genes account for less than half of the shortfall, and the remainder is unexplained. The sample includes some 120,000 clones, with approximately 90% observed a single time. The ten largest account for 2% to 2.5% of the sample. Note on this clone: It has no known antigen specificity. Base qualities are missing; no much larger clone stands one base away.

Sequences were obtained from blood. The TCR comes from a woman aged 70-85 years in good health. The rearrangement joined TRBV6-6 to TRBJ2-1; the central 7 bases match TRBD2. The nucleotides are TGTGCCAGCAGCCAAACTAGCGATGAGCAGTTCTTC. Translated, this is CASSQTSDEQFF.